This T cell receptor beta chain was obtained from a study of T cells in Graves' hyperthyroidism and ophthalmopathy. This clonotype appeared many times. The CDR3 regions of TCR beta were amplified from RNA transcripts. TCR CDR3 underwent first-round RT-PCR with the HTBI primer set. TCRdb reprocessed the multiplex PCR reads with MiXCR, giving one entry per CDR3 protein. The data contain 700,000 or so distinct CDR3 sequences, roughly 17% of them singletons. An absence of ophthalmopathy progression within 18 months meant stable Graves' hyperthyroidism. The V gene lost 1 base and the J gene lost 0 bases, with 7 bases spanning the gap. CDR3 size: 14 residues. CDR1 is LGHDT, CDR2 YNNKEL, per germline (reference sequence).

Material: blood. V is TRBV3-1 and J is TRBJ2-7; D remains ambiguous. This TCR derives from a man aged 18 to 35 with Graves' hyperthyroidism. The CDR3 region is CASSQGFNSYEQYF. The CDR3 bases are TGTGCCAGCAGCCAAGGTTTTAACTCCTACGAGCAGTACTTC.